The rows below give T cell receptor beta chains drawn from one sample of a study of cytomegalovirus exposure and HLA in healthy donors. TCRdb's table, derived via immunoSEQ multiplex PCR, lists solely in-frame clones and lacks some. The sample contains approximately 130,000 clones, roughly 80% of which appear only once. The sequenced material came from PBMCs. These receptor sequences come from a boy younger than 18 in good health and CMV-seronegative. The CDR3 runs from the conserved cysteine through the conserved F or W. D genes are given only for firm matches. Clone size is stated in some rows and not others, as once, few, many or a class when expanded.

V: TRBV5-6; J: TRBJ1-1; D: -; size: -; DNA: TGTGCCAGCAGCCAGGAGGGTAGGGTATTATGGACTGAAGCTTTCTTT; CDR3: CASSQEGRVLWTEAFF
V: TRBV27; J: TRBJ1-2; D: TRBD1; size: few; DNA: TGTGCCAGCAGTGGGAGGACAGGGGGCTTCTTTGGCTACACCTTC; CDR3: CASSGRTGGFFGYTF
V: TRBV9; J: TRBJ2-2; D: TRBD2; size: once; DNA: TGTGCCAGCAGCTCAACGACTAGCGGTCCACCCCTCACCGGGGAGCTGTTTTTT; CDR3: CASSSTTSGPPLTGELFF
V: TRBV30; J: TRBJ2-7; D: TRBD2; size: once; DNA: TGTGCCTGGAGTGCCGGGGGGAGGGTAATCTACGAGCAGTACTTC; CDR3: CAWSAGGRVIYEQYF
V: TRBV5-6; J: TRBJ2-2; D: TRBD1; size: -; DNA: TGTGCCAGCAGCACAGGGGGACGGAACACCGGGGAGCTGTTTTTT; CDR3: CASSTGGRNTGELFF
V: TRBV30; J: TRBJ1-6; D: -; size: -; DNA: TGTGCCTGGAGTGTATTCGGGGGGCGGAAAAGTTCACCCCTCCACTTT; CDR3: CAWSVFGGRKSSPLHF
V: TRBV9; J: TRBJ2-7; D: TRBD2; size: -; DNA: TGTGCCAGCAGCTCGCGGACTAGCGGGAAGGACGAGCAGTACTTC; CDR3: CASSSRTSGKDEQYF
V: TRBV5-6; J: TRBJ2-7; D: -; size: few; DNA: TGTGCCAGCAGCTTAGGGGAAGCCGAGCAGTACTTC; CDR3: CASSLGEAEQYF
V: TRBV6-6; J: TRBJ2-5; D: TRBD2; size: -; DNA: TGTGCCAGCAGCACCCAAGCGGGAGTCGTCCAAGAGACCCAGTACTTC; CDR3: CASSTQAGVVQETQYF
V: TRBV6-5; J: TRBJ2-1; D: -; size: few; DNA: TGTGCCACCGCTCGGGGGAGTTACAATGAGCAGTTCTTC; CDR3: CATARGSYNEQFF
V: TRBV27; J: TRBJ2-1; D: -; size: -; DNA: TGTGCCAGCACCGCAGGAGGGGTTGAGCAGTTCTTC; CDR3: CASTAGGVEQFF
V: TRBV9; J: TRBJ2-7; D: -; size: -; DNA: TGTGCCAGCAGCCTCACTACTGGCTACGAGCAGTACTTC; CDR3: CASSLTTGYEQYF
V: TRBV7-9; J: TRBJ2-3; D: TRBD2; size: few; DNA: TGTGCCAGCAGCTCCCGTAGCGGGAGGGAAGATACGCAGTATTTT; CDR3: CASSSRSGREDTQYF
V: TRBV7-9; J: TRBJ2-1; D: TRBD2; size: -; DNA: TGTGCCAGCAGCTTAGTCAGCCTAGCGGGCGGGAATGAGCAGTTCTTC; CDR3: CASSLVSLAGGNEQFF
V: TRBV6-1; J: TRBJ2-1; D: TRBD1; size: -; DNA: TGTGCCAGCAGTGAGGGACAGGGTGGTGAGCAGTTCTTC; CDR3: CASSEGQGGEQFF
V: TRBV2; J: TRBJ2-5; D: -; size: -; DNA: TGTGCCAGCAGTGAAGCTAAGGGGCAAGAGACCCAGTACTTC; CDR3: CASSEAKGQETQYF
V: TRBV27; J: TRBJ2-7; D: TRBD1; size: -; DNA: TGTGCCAGCAGTGATACAGGGGGCAGGTCCTACGAGCAGTACTTC; CDR3: CASSDTGGRSYEQYF